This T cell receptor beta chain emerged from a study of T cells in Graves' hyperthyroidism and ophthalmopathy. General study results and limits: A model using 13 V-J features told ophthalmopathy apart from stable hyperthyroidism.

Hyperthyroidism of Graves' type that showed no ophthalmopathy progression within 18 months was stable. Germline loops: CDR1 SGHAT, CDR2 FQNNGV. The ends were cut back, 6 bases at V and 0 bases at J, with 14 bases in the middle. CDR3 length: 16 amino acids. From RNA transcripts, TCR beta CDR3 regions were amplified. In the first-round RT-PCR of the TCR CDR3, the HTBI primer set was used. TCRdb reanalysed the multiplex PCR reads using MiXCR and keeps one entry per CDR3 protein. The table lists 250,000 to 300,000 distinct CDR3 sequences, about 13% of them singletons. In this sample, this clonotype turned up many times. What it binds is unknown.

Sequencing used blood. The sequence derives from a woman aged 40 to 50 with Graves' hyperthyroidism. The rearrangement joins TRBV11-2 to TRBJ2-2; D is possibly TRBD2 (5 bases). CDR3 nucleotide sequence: TGTGCCAGCAGTCCAAGCGGAGCCGCGAACACCGGGGAGCTGTTTTTT. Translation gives CASSPSGAANTGELFF. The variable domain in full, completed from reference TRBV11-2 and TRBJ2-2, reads EAGVAQSPRYKIIEKRQSVAFWCNPISGHATLYWYQQILGQGPKLLIQFQNNGVVDDSQLPKDRFSAERLKGVDSTLKIQPAKLEDSAVYLCASSPSGAANTGELFFGEGSRLTVL.